This paragraph covers one TCR beta chain sequence. This specimen belongs to a study of cytomegalovirus exposure and HLA in healthy donors. This CDR3 is 13 amino acids long. V lost 7 bases, J lost 3 bases, and 4 bases stayed unmatched. CDR1 and CDR2 from the germline V gene are SGHRS and YFSETQ. While unrecorded immune exposures were likely, the donors were nominally healthy when sampled. Primers included in the PCR were 60 Vbeta and 13 Jbeta primers. The table came from immunoSEQ multiplex PCR; TCRdb's copy has only in-frame clones and leaves some out. The table lists 130,000 to 150,000 clones, more than 75% of them singletons.

The sample was PBMCs. This sequence joins TRBV5-1 and TRBJ1-2, with 9 bases identical to TRBD1. The TCR sequence derives from a female donor in good health and CMV-seronegative. CDR3 in amino acids: CASRTGDDYGYTF. In DNA, the CDR3 is TGCGCCAGCCGGACAGGGGACGACTATGGCTACACCTTC.